This TCR beta chain was recovered during a study of tumor-infiltrating lymphocytes in primary liver carcinoma. The wider study: The patient population consisted of men and women between 30 and 69 years of age.

The researchers obtained blood RNA from unsorted whole blood and also extracted germline DNA. From roughly 470 ng total RNA, TCR beta cDNA was generated with a primer in the constant region. Employing slightly modified ARM-PCR, three nested multiplex PCR rounds were run, and these gave rise to the TCR beta libraries. The first two PCR rounds used TRBV1-TRBV30 primers with a Cbeta primer, approximately 9 cycles each. TCRdb independently ran MiXCR on the multiplex PCR reads; one entry per CDR3 protein. The table lists about 330,000 distinct CDR3 sequences, around 60% of them singletons. The CDR3 has 13 amino acids. Germline assignment: CDR1 MDHEN and CDR2 SYDVKM. V was pared by 7 bases and J by 3 bases, with 3 bases of the junction left unmatched.

Sequencing was carried out using peripheral blood. This chain uses TRBV28 with TRBJ2-7, with 10 bases lining up with TRBD2. The clonotype comes from a man aged 35 to 55 with primary liver carcinoma and hepatitis B virus infection. CDR3 sequence reads: CASIEREGYEQYF. CDR3 sequence (DNA): TGTGCCAGCATCGAGCGGGAGGGCTACGAGCAGTACTTC.